Below are 10 T cell receptor beta chains sequenced from a single sample in a study of response to subunit inactivated influenza vaccine. TCRdb reprocessed the RT-PCR reads with MiXCR, giving one entry per CDR3 protein. This table holds about 540,000 distinct CDR3 sequences, around 25% found once. These data also formed part of another study, on T cells expressing NK-cell markers. Turning to that study: TCR beta cDNA was made by 5'RACE template switching with UMIs.

The sample in question was CD4+ T cells sorted from PBMCs, obtained 11 to 12 days after vaccination. The receptors originated from a man aged 45 to 65 who received an inactivated influenza vaccine.

V is TRBV29-1 and J is TRBJ2-7; no clear D. The germline V and J ends were trimmed by 4 bases and 4 bases, with 17 bases remaining between them. The CDR3 sequence is 14 residues long. In germline, CDR1 is SQVTM, CDR2 ANQGSEA. Here the CDR3 DNA reads TGCAGCGTTGTACAGACTGTCCTCAGTTACGAGCAGTACTTC. Translation: CSVVQTVLSYEQYF.

The chain has TRBV20-1 and TRBJ2-7; TRBD2 aligns across 11 bases. CDR1 and CDR2 from the germline V gene are DFQATT and SNEGSKA (reference sequence). The CDR3 length is 16 residues. The ends lost 3 bases at V and 0 bases at J; junction bases unmatched: 7. CDR3 amino acids: CSARRPGLAVSYEQYF. CDR3 coding DNA: TGCAGTGCTAGGAGACCGGGACTAGCGGTCTCCTACGAGCAGTACTTC.

The chain employs TRBV2 and TRBJ2-1; D gene uncertain. Germline CDR1 SNHLY, CDR2 FYNNEI. V gave up 2 bases and J gave up 4 bases, with 6 bases separating them. This CDR3 contains 13 residues. In nucleotides, the CDR3 is TGTGCCAGCAGTGAATCTCATTACAATGAGCAGTTCTTC. The encoded protein is CASSESHYNEQFF.

This chain connects TRBV18 to TRBJ2-7; 7 nucleotides align to TRBD1. Per germline, CDR1 KGHSH and CDR2 LQKENI. After removal of 1 base from V and 5 bases from J, the junction contained 5 bases not matched to a gene. CDR3 size: 14 residues. The DNA for the CDR3 is TGTGCCAGCTCACCACTACAGGGGACCCACGAGCAGTACTTC. This encodes CASSPLQGTHEQYF. Combining the CDR3 with reference TRBV18 and TRBJ2-7 gives the whole variable domain NAGVMQNPRHLVRRRGQEARLRCSPMKGHSHVYWYRQLPEEGLKFMVYLQKENIIDESGMPKERFSAEFPKEGPSILRIQQVVRGDSAAYFCASSPLQGTHEQYFGPGTRLTVT.

This clonotype was observed a handful of times. V and J are TRBV5-1 and TRBJ2-4; no firm D call. Trimming cost V 1 base and J 1 base, with 9 bases left between them. The CDR3 has 15 amino acids. Per germline, CDR1 SGHRS and CDR2 YFSETQ. CDR3 coding DNA: TGCGCCAGCAGCTTGCTCCAAGGGGCCAAAAACATTCAGTACTTC. Amino acid sequence: CASSLLQGAKNIQYF.

The V gene is TRBV5-1, the J gene TRBJ2-3; tentative D call: TRBD2 (5 bases). The CDR3 is 15 residues long. Trimming pared 3 bases from V and 6 bases from J, leaving 17 bases between. Germline V CDR1 and CDR2: SGHRS, YFSETQ. In DNA form, the CDR3 reads TGCGCCAGCAGCTCTGGGAGTCAACGCGCGGATACGCAGTATTTT. This sequence encodes CASSSGSQRADTQYF.

The chain links TRBV9 to TRBJ2-1, with D possibly being TRBD2 (6 bases). V lost 4 bases and J 7 bases, leaving 15 bases between the germline ends. Germline CDR1 is SGDLS and CDR2 is YYNGEE. CDR3 size: 14 residues. The CDR3 region is CASSLRTGENEQFF. Written as DNA, the CDR3 is TGTGCCAGCAGCCTCCGTACGGGAGAGAATGAGCAGTTCTTC. Based on the CDR3 plus reference TRBV9 and TRBJ2-1, the full variable domain is DSGVTQTPKHLITATGQRVTLRCSPRSGDLSVYWYQQSLDQGLQFLIQYYNGEERAKGNILERFSAQQFPDLHSELNLSSLELGDSALYFCASSLRTGENEQFFGPGTRLTVL.

V and J are TRBV20-1 and TRBJ2-7; TRBD1 is a possible D gene (6 bases). V was shortened by 6 bases and J by 5 bases, with 14 bases between the two germline ends. The CDR3 is made up of 12 amino acids. The germline V gene has CDR1 DFQATT and CDR2 SNEGSKA (reference sequence). CDR3 region: CSARGYLDEQYF. CDR3 DNA sequence: TGCAGTGCCAGGGGTTATCTCGACGAGCAGTACTTC.

In DNA, the CDR3 is TGCAGTGCTAGAGCGGCCTACGAGCAGTACTTC. This gives the protein CSARAAYEQYF. The chain is built from TRBV20-1 and TRBJ2-7; D uncertain. Per the germline V gene, CDR1 is DFQATT and CDR2 is SNEGSKA (reference sequence). V lost 1 base and J 2 bases, leaving 3 bases between the germline ends. This CDR3 region has 11 residues.

This clonotype was detected a few times. This chain uses TRBV6-5 with TRBJ2-7; 8 nucleotides align to TRBD2. The trim removed 0 bases at V and 6 bases at J, leaving 7 bases unmatched. This CDR3 spans 15 amino acids. From germline, CDR1 is MNHEY and CDR2 SVGAGI. The CDR3 region has the DNA TGTGCCAGCAGTTACTCAGGGACTAGATCCCGCGAGCAGTACTTC. It is translated as CASSYSGTRSREQYF.